This T cell receptor (beta chain) was obtained from a study (dated by TCRdb to the mid-2010s). This clonotype has more than one count but fewer than ten. Its antigen remains undetermined. No base quality information exists; no much larger clone differs at one position. Library creation used RT-PCR. The instrument was an Illumina MiSeq. Through fastp at Q25 and MiXCR, TCRdb rebuilt clones from the public reads, retaining in-frame beta chains. Rows are unified per CDR3 protein, each entry keeping the most common DNA and genes. The sample table records approximately 720,000 distinct CDR3 sequences; approximately 14% of these occur just once. The ten largest clones represent 3.6% of the sample. V is reduced by 2 bases and J by 10 bases, leaving a spacing of 15 bases between them. The germline V gene yields SGHTA for CDR1 and FQGTGA for CDR2. The CDR3 has 14 amino acids, counting the end cysteine and phenylalanine. Only the CDR3 DNA is retained, 42 bases long and in frame from the first base.

The clonotype originates from a female donor in good health, serving as a healthy control. The material sequenced was memory CD4+ T cells from blood. The V and J genes are TRBV7-3 and TRBJ2-1; TRBD2 might be the D gene, on 6 matching bases. The nucleotide sequence reads TGTGCCAGCAGCTTAGGGACTTTCCTTCAGGAGCAGTTCTTC. It encodes CASSLGTFLQEQFF.